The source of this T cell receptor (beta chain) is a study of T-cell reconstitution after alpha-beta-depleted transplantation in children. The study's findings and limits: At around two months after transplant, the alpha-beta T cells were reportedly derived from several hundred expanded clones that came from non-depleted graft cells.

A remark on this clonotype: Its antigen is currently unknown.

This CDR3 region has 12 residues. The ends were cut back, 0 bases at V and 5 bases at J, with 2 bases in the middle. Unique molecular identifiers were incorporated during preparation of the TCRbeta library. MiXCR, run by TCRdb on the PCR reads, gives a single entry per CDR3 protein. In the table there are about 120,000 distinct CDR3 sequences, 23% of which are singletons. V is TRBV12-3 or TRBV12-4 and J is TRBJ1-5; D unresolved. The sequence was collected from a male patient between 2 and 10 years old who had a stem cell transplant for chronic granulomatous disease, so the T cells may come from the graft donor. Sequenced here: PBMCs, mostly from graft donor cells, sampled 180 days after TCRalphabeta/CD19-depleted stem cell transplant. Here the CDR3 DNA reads TGTGCCAGCAGTTTAGCGGATCAGCCCCAGCATTTT. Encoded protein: CASSLADQPQHF.